The 11 T cell receptor beta chains below all came from one sample that was sequenced in a study of blood T cell repertoires in COVID-19. Here immunoSEQ multiplex PCR was the method, and the copy in TCRdb shows in-frame clones only, minus some. Of 200,000 to 250,000 clones detected, 80% to 90% appear once; the ten largest clones hold around 3.8%. The sample taken for sequencing was PBMCs or T cells enriched from blood (not recorded which). The receptors originated from a woman aged 40 to 50 with acute COVID-19.

V usage is TRBV12-3 or TRBV12-4 and J usage is TRBJ1-1, with D maybe TRBD1 (6 bases). The CDR3 spans 13 residues. V lost 9 bases to trimming and J lost 2 bases, with 13 bases between them. CDR3 DNA: TGTGCCAGTGGGGGGGGCACAAACACTGAAGCTTTCTTT. Translating gives CASGGGTNTEAFF.

The rearrangement links TRBV11-2 to TRBJ2-1; the D gene is possibly TRBD2 (6 bases). Trimming shortened V by 1 base and J by 5 bases, and 15 bases separated the two germline ends. This CDR3 has 16 residues. CDR1 and CDR2 (germline): SGHAT, FQNNGV. The DNA of the CDR3 is TGTGCCAGCAGCTTAGGGGCCGGGGGTAGGAACAATGAGCAGTTCTTC. Amino acids: CASSLGAGGRNNEQFF.

V gene TRBV7-6 combines with J gene TRBJ1-1; D gene uncertain. The CDR3 is 16 amino acids. Germline-derived CDR1 and CDR2 are SGHVS and FNYEAQ. V lost 5 bases, J lost 5 bases, and 21 bases lay in between. The CDR3 region is CASSRAIVQDTTEAFF. The CDR3 DNA sequence: TGTGCCAGCAGCCGTGCTATTGTGCAGGATACTACTGAAGCTTTCTTT.

The V and J genes are TRBV5-8 and TRBJ2-1; 9 nucleotides agree with TRBD2. This CDR3 comprises 17 residues. V dropped 3 bases and J dropped 7; count of bases not matched to a gene: 14. Germline V lookup: CDR1 SGHTS, CDR2 YDEGEE. The CDR3 DNA follows: TGTGCCAGCAGCTCTCCCTTCGGGCGGGGGGGCATGAATGAGCAGTTCTTC. It codes for CASSSPFGRGGMNEQFF.

This clone showed up just once. DNA of the CDR3: TGTGCCAGCAGTCTGTTGCAGGGGCCAGATACGCAGTATTTT. Residues: CASSLLQGPDTQYF. The chain joins TRBV27 to TRBJ2-3; D is perhaps TRBD1 (6 bases). Trimming cost V 5 bases and J 4 bases, with 13 bases left between them. Per the germline V gene, CDR1 is MNHEY and CDR2 is SMNVEV (reference sequence). CDR3 length: 14 amino acids.

This chain joins TRBV2 and TRBJ2-3, with D possibly being TRBD1 (5 bases). This CDR3 contains 14 residues. V was shortened by 4 bases and J by 1 base, with 9 bases between the two germline ends. Per germline, CDR1 SNHLY and CDR2 FYNNEI. The CDR3 DNA sequence: TGTGCCAGCAGTGGGAGACAGCGCACAGATACGCAGTATTTT. This codes for CASSGRQRTDTQYF. The variable domain in full, completed from reference TRBV2 and TRBJ2-3, reads EPEVTQTPSHQVTQMGQEVILRCVPISNHLYFYWYRQILGQKVEFLVSFYNNEISEKSEIFDDQFSVERPDGSNFTLKIRSTKLEDSAMYFCASSGRQRTDTQYFGPGTRLTVL.

The rearrangement links TRBV5-1 to TRBJ1-1; D gene unclear. V lost 0 bases and J 1 base, leaving 10 bases between the germline ends. From germline, CDR1 is SGHRS and CDR2 YFSETQ. The CDR3 length is 15 residues. Here the CDR3 reads CASSLAPGANTEAFF. In nucleotides, the CDR3 is TGCGCCAGCAGCTTGGCTCCGGGTGCGAACACTGAAGCTTTCTTT.

This clone was detected only a few times. The rearrangement links TRBV4-2 to TRBJ2-2; 7 bases fit TRBD1. V lost 4 bases to trimming and J lost 5 bases; unmatched junction nucleotides: 10. The germline gives CDR1 LGHNA, CDR2 YNFKEQ. The CDR3 is 16 residues long. CDR3 amino acids: CASSPPETGWTGELFF. The DNA of the CDR3 is TGTGCCAGCAGCCCCCCGGAGACAGGGTGGACCGGGGAGCTGTTTTTT.

The chain joins TRBV7-2 to TRBJ1-6, with TRBD1 as a possible D gene (6 bases). The V end was cut by 1 base, the J end by 7 bases, with 8 bases between. Germline loops: CDR1 SGHTA, CDR2 FQGNSA. The CDR3 loop spans 14 amino acids. The CDR3 here is CASSLGDTNSPLHF. Here the CDR3 DNA reads TGTGCCAGCAGCTTAGGGGACACAAATTCACCCCTCCACTTT.

The J gene is TRBJ2-1, the V gene TRBV19; 7 bases align to TRBD1. Germline V gene data show CDR1 as LNHDA and CDR2 as SQIVND (reference sequence). This CDR3 is 13 amino acids long. V shed 7 bases, J shed 6 bases, and the junction held 6 bases outside the gene matches. The CDR3 is CASTANRGNEQFF. As DNA, the CDR3 is TGTGCCAGTACCGCTAACAGGGGCAATGAGCAGTTCTTC.

This sequence joins TRBV27 and TRBJ1-1; 7 nucleotides agree with TRBD1. V was clipped by 5 bases and J by 8 bases; unmatched bases: 8. This CDR3 has 13 residues. From germline, CDR1 is MNHEY and CDR2 SMNVEV (reference sequence). The CDR3 coding sequence is TGTGCCAGCAGTACGTATGGGACAGCCGAAGCTTTCTTT. It yields the protein CASSTYGTAEAFF.